The entry below describes one T cell receptor beta chain. Antigen specificity is unknown. The source of the sample is a study of shared clonotypes between healthy human individuals. Points from the study as a whole: Rarefaction showed sorted-subset sequencing was incomplete despite large depth.

Trimming left V 0 bases short and J 0 bases short, with 8 bases between. This CDR3 region has 16 residues. Germline CDR1 reads MNHEY; CDR2 reads SVGAGI. Naive CD8 cells lacked CD45RO and underwent positive selection for CCR7, leaving out terminally differentiated effector memory CD45RA+ cells. In the study's own analysis: Junction-only immunoSEQ data arrived without quality scores, meaning filtering differed. The assay was immunoSEQ multiplex PCR, and TCRdb's table has in-frame clones only and misses some. The V and J calls and clone size are taken from that table; D and trimming were inferred from the DNA. The sample has roughly 600,000 clones, about 98% seen once; the top ten hold approximately 0.3%.

The chain uses TRBV6-5 and TRBJ2-2, with D unresolved. Sequencing was performed on naive CD8+ T cells sorted from blood. This TCR came from a man in his thirties or forties in good health. The CDR3 sequence: CASSYSITANTGELFF. CDR3 nucleotide sequence: TGTGCCAGCAGTTACTCGATTACAGCGAACACCGGGGAGCTGTTTTTT.